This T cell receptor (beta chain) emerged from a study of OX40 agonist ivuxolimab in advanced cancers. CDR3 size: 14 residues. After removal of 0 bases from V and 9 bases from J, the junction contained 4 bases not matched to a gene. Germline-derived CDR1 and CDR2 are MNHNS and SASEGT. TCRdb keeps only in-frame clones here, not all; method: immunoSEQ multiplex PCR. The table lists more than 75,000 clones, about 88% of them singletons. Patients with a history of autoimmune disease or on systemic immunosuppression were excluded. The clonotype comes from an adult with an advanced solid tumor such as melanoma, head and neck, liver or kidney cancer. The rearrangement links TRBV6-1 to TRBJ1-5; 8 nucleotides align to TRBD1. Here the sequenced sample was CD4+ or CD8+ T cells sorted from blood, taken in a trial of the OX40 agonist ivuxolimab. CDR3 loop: CASSEATGGRPQHF. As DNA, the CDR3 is TGTGCCAGCAGTGAAGCTACAGGGGGGCGGCCCCAGCATTTT.